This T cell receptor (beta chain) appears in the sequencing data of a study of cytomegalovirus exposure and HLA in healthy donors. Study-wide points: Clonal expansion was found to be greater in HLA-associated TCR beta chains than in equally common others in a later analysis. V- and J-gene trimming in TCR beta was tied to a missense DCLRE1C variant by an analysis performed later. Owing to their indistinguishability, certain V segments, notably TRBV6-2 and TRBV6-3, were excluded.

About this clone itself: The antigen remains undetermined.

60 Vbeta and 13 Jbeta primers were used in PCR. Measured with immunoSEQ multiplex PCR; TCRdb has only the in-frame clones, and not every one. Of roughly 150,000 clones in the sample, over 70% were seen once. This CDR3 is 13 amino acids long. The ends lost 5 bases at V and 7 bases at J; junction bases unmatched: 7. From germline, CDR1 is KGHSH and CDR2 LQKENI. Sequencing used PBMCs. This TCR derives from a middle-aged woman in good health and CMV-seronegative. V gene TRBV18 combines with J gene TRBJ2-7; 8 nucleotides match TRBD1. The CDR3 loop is CASSSDRGREQYF. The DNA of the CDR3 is TGTGCCAGCTCATCCGACAGGGGACGGGAGCAGTACTTC.